Sequencing of this TCR beta chain was carried out in a study of blood T cell repertoires in COVID-19. The CDR3 spans 16 residues. Germline CDR1 reads DFQATT; CDR2 reads SNEGSKA (reference sequence). J gave up 8 bases and V 3 bases, and 18 bases lay outside the gene matches. The table came from immunoSEQ multiplex PCR; TCRdb's copy has only in-frame clones and leaves some out. This table holds around 250,000 clones, 70% to 90% found once. The specimen sequenced was peripheral blood. This receptor was obtained from a woman in her 30s with active or convalescent COVID-19. The rearrangement uses TRBV20-1 and TRBJ1-2, with 7 bases aligning to TRBD1. CDR3 nucleotide sequence: TGCAGTGCTAGTCCCGCTGGACAGGCCCGTCGGATGGGCTACACCTTC. Translating gives CSASPAGQARRMGYTF.